This T cell receptor (beta chain) was sequenced during a study of blood T cell repertoires in COVID-19. Assay used: immunoSEQ multiplex PCR; TCRdb lists only in-frame clones, some missing. The data hold roughly 140,000 clones, with about 88% observed a single time. Germline V CDR1 and CDR2: MDHEN, SYDVKM. This CDR3 region has 12 residues. Unmatched junction bases numbered 4, after V lost 6 bases and J lost 8 bases. The chain links TRBV28 to TRBJ1-1; 9 bases agree with TRBD1. Source material: peripheral blood. The sequence was obtained from a man aged 50 or older with active or convalescent COVID-19. This CDR3 reads CASSPTGGEAFF. The CDR3 region has the DNA TGTGCCAGCAGCCCAACAGGGGGCGAAGCTTTCTTT.